One and the same sample provided the 28 T cell receptor beta chains below, sequenced in a study of identical twins (dated by TCRdb to 2016 to 2018). Library preparation used 5' RACE. The run used an Illumina HiSeq 2000. TCRdb reprocessed the public reads (quality trimming at Q25 with fastp, clone calling with MiXCR) and kept in-frame beta chains. CDR3 protein sequences are deduplicated, and each keeps its most common genes and DNA. This sample comprises around 1.7 million distinct CDR3 sequences, 25% to 35% of them detected only once. Of the sample, approximately 0.29% falls within the top ten clones. Specimen: cord blood. The source is a newborn girl in good health.

This clonotype was found a few times. V gene TRBV12-3 or TRBV12-4 combines with J gene TRBJ1-6; D is unresolved. The CDR3 spans 14 residues. The germline V and J ends were trimmed by 6 bases and 2 bases, with 8 bases remaining between them. Here the CDR3 reads CASSSEAYNSPLHF. The CDR3 DNA reads TGTGCCAGCAGCTCGGAGGCCTATAATTCACCCCTCCACTTT.

This clonotype was picked up a small number of times. The CDR3: CASSQAPDRGGYNEQFF. Here the CDR3 DNA reads TGCGCCAGCAGCCAAGCACCAGACAGGGGGGGCTACAATGAGCAGTTCTTC. This sequence joins TRBV4-1 and TRBJ2-1; 9 bases match TRBD1. Germline loops: CDR1 MGHRA, CDR2 YSYEKL. The V segment lost 1 base and the J segment 3 bases; nucleotides outside the gene matches: 7. The CDR3 runs 17 residues.

This clonotype was seen only a few times. The chain employs TRBV20-1 and TRBJ2-1; the D gene is possibly TRBD2 (6 bases). Trimming removed 4 bases at V and 9 bases at J, with 25 bases between. The germline gives CDR1 DFQATT, CDR2 SNEGSKA (reference sequence). The length of the CDR3 is 16 residues. The CDR3 is CSANPLTRGIEGEQFF. The DNA of the CDR3 is TGCAGTGCTAACCCTCTTACGCGGGGAATCGAAGGTGAGCAGTTCTTC.

The V call is TRBV27, the J call TRBJ2-3; 10 nucleotides agree with TRBD1. Germline CDR1 MNHEY, CDR2 SMNVEV (reference sequence). This CDR3 is built from 16 residues. V shed 7 bases and J 6 bases; nucleotides not matched to a gene: 13. CDR3 sequence: CASNPFVGTGDDTQYF. CDR3 DNA sequence: TGTGCCAGCAATCCGTTCGTCGGGACAGGGGACGATACGCAGTATTTT.

The chain has TRBV12-3 or TRBV12-4 and TRBJ1-5; possible D gene TRBD1, 5 bases. The CDR3 length is 14 residues. V was pared by 4 bases and J by 2 bases, with 9 bases between. CDR3 DNA: TGTGCCAGCAGTTCCCCGGGGGGCAATCAGCCCCAGCATTTT. Protein product: CASSSPGGNQPQHF.

V and J are TRBV4-1 and TRBJ2-1; 12 positions agree with TRBD2. V dropped 8 bases and J dropped 3; count of bases not matched to a gene: 11. Per germline, CDR1 MGHRA and CDR2 YSYEKL. The CDR3 covers 17 residues. The CDR3 coding sequence is TGCGCCAGCGGCCCCCGACTAGCGGGAGTAGGCTACAATGAGCAGTTCTTC. This translates into CASGPRLAGVGYNEQFF.

The chain is built from TRBV25-1 and TRBJ1-1, with D possibly TRBD1 on 6 matching bases. V lost 8 bases and J lost 1, with 14 bases in between. The CDR3 spans 14 residues. The germline gives CDR1 MGHDK, CDR2 SYGVNS. The CDR3 sequence is CASSRTATNTEAFF. The CDR3 bases are TGTGCCAGCTCCAGGACAGCTACGAACACTGAAGCTTTCTTT.

As for this clonotype: Just one base apart from a much larger clone, this may be a read error. The chain couples TRBV7-2 to TRBJ1-2, with 9 bases identical to TRBD1. The ends lost 3 bases at V and 6 bases at J; junction bases unmatched: 5. Germline V gene lookup returns CDR1 SGHTA and CDR2 FQGNSA. The CDR3 contains 14 residues. The CDR3 loop reads CASSFSGQGHGYTF. DNA for the CDR3: TGTGCCAGCAGCTTTTCGGGACAGGGACATGGCTACACCTTC.

This chain uses TRBV24-1 with TRBJ1-5; D not certain. The CDR3 consists of 14 residues. V was shortened by 1 base and J by 0 bases, with 3 bases between the two germline ends. Germline lookup yields CDR1 KGHDR and CDR2 SFDVKD. This CDR3 is CATSDFHSNQPQHF. CDR3 nucleotides: TGTGCCACCAGTGATTTTCATAGCAATCAGCCCCAGCATTTT.

The V and J genes are TRBV4-1 and TRBJ1-2; D perhaps matches TRBD1 (6 bases). V dropped 9 bases and J dropped 4 bases, with 15 bases sitting between them. The CDR3 is 13 amino acids. Germline CDR1 reads MGHRA; CDR2 reads YSYEKL. CDR3 protein: CASRGQFSYGYTF. The CDR3 nucleotides are TGCGCCAGTAGAGGACAGTTCAGCTATGGCTACACCTTC.

The chain combines TRBV4-2 with TRBJ2-3, with D maybe TRBD2 (7 bases). This CDR3 comprises 14 residues. In germline, CDR1 is LGHNA, CDR2 YNFKEQ. V dropped 8 bases and J dropped 3 bases, with 15 bases sitting between them. The CDR3 is CASWRGGGTDTQYF. The CDR3 DNA reads as TGTGCCAGCTGGAGAGGGGGGGGTACAGATACGCAGTATTTT.

The rearrangement uses TRBV20-1 and TRBJ2-5; maybe TRBD2 (6 bases). Trimming took off 5 bases at V and 11 bases at J, with 24 bases between the two ends. CDR1 and CDR2 from the germline V gene are DFQATT and SNEGSKA (reference sequence). CDR3 length equals 14 residues. CDR3 protein: CSAPGVGTYNEQYF. The DNA for the CDR3 is TGCAGTGCTCCGGGAGTAGGTACCTACAATGAGCAGTACTTC.

The chain carries TRBV5-1 and TRBJ1-6; 10 bases map to TRBD1. Germline-derived CDR1 and CDR2 are SGHRS and YFSETQ. V shed 1 base and J 9 bases; nucleotides not matched to a gene: 4. CDR3 length: 15 amino acids. For the CDR3, the DNA is TGCGCCAGCAGCTTGTTGGGGGACAGGGGTTCACCCCTCCACTTT. Translating it yields CASSLLGDRGSPLHF. The full variable domain, in which reference TRBV5-1 and TRBJ1-6 provide the parts outside the CDR3, is KAGVTQTPRYLIKTRGQQVTLSCSPISGHRSVSWYQQTPGQGLQFLFEYFSETQRNKGNFPGRFSGRQFSNSRSEMNVSTLELGDSALYLCASSLLGDRGSPLHFGNGTRLTVT.

The sample holds a few counts of this clonotype. This rearrangement joins TRBV12-3 or TRBV12-4 to TRBJ1-6; 7 bases align to TRBD1. The CDR3 loop spans 14 amino acids. V shed 5 bases, J shed 8 bases, and the junction held 6 bases outside the gene matches. Here the CDR3 reads CASSPPGGYSPLHF. The CDR3 nucleotides read TGTGCCAGCAGTCCCCCAGGGGGATATTCACCCCTCCACTTT.

This clonotype came up many times. The gene calls are TRBV3-1 and TRBJ2-1; a possible D gene is TRBD2 (5 bases). Trimming left V 4 bases short and J 0 bases short, with 10 bases between. Germline CDR1 and CDR2: LGHDT and YNNKEL (reference sequence). The CDR3 sequence is 15 residues long. CDR3 region: CASSPGSSSYNEQFF. CDR3 coding DNA: TGTGCCAGCAGCCCGGGGTCTAGCTCCTACAATGAGCAGTTCTTC.

The chain links TRBV3-1 to TRBJ1-1; D possibly corresponds to TRBD1 (6 bases). The CDR3 sequence is 14 residues long. V was clipped by 1 base and J by 6 bases, with 12 bases between them. The germline V gene has CDR1 LGHDT and CDR2 YNNKEL (reference sequence). CDR3 bases: TGTGCCAGCAGCCAAGGCAGGGGCGCCGCTGAAGCTTTCTTT. Translating gives CASSQGRGAAEAFF. Supplemented by reference TRBV3-1 and TRBJ1-1, the full variable domain reads DTAVSQTPKYLVTQMGNDKSIKCEQNLGHDTMYWYKQDSKKFLKIMFSYNNKELIINETVPNRFSPKSPDKAHLNLHINSLELGDSAVYFCASSQGRGAAEAFFGQGTRLTVV.

This clonotype was counted only a few times. The chain uses TRBV10-3 and TRBJ1-3; possible D gene TRBD1, 6 bases. Trimming cost V 2 bases and J 0 bases, with 17 bases left between them. Per germline, CDR1 ENHRY and CDR2 SYGVKD. This CDR3 comprises 18 residues. The CDR3 here is CAISEPTGPHFSGNTIYF. CDR3 sequence (DNA): TGTGCCATCAGTGAGCCGACAGGTCCTCACTTCTCTGGAAACACCATATATTTT.

This chain joins TRBV18 and TRBJ2-7; a weak D match, TRBD2 (6 bases). The CDR3 covers 15 residues. Trimming stripped 6 bases from V and 0 bases from J, with 15 bases between. Per the germline V gene, CDR1 is KGHSH and CDR2 is LQKENI. The CDR3 DNA follows: TGTGCCAGCTCTGACCGGGGGTACCTCTCCTACGAGCAGTACTTC. Protein product: CASSDRGYLSYEQYF. The full variable domain, with the rest looked up from reference TRBV18 and TRBJ2-7, is NAGVMQNPRHLVRRRGQEARLRCSPMKGHSHVYWYRQLPEEGLKFMVYLQKENIIDESGMPKERFSAEFPKEGPSILRIQQVVRGDSAAYFCASSDRGYLSYEQYFGPGTRLTVT.

This clonotype showed up just a few times. The V call is TRBV7-2, the J call TRBJ1-4; 7 bases align to TRBD1. The V and J ends lost 2 bases and 8 bases, in that order; junction bases with no gene match: 5. The CDR3 extends over 14 amino acids. The V gene's germline CDR1 is SGHTA and CDR2 FQGNSA. The CDR3 here is CASSLNRGTEKLFF. Written as DNA, the CDR3 is TGTGCCAGCAGCTTAAACAGGGGCACCGAAAAACTGTTTTTT.

This clonotype appeared once. The V and J genes are TRBV12-3 or TRBV12-4 and TRBJ2-7, with D unresolved. CDR3 length: 13 residues. V was shortened by 4 bases and J by 2 bases, with 9 bases between the two germline ends. CDR3 coding DNA: TGTGCCAGCAGTTCAACCGAAACCTACGAGCAGTACTTC. As protein: CASSSTETYEQYF.

This rearrangement joins TRBV11-2 to TRBJ2-1, with D perhaps matching TRBD1 or TRBD2 (5 bases each). Germline V CDR1 and CDR2: SGHAT, FQNNGV. With 5 bases removed from V and 6 bases from J, the gap between germline ends came to 20 bases. This CDR3 spans 16 amino acids. This CDR3 reads CASSPRGANLRNEQFF. In DNA form, the CDR3 reads TGTGCCAGCAGCCCGAGGGGTGCTAACCTTCGCAATGAGCAGTTCTTC.

The chain has TRBV21-1 and TRBJ1-2; the table's D call, TRBD1, has no DNA check behind it. TRBV21-1 is flagged as a pseudogene. CDR3 length: 16 residues. The CDR3 sequence: CASSKARTGFNYGYTF. CDR3 in DNA: TGTGCCAGCAGCAAAGCGCGGACAGGCTTTAACTATGGCTACACCTTC.

Here the CDR3 reads CSASKIAGGNEQYF. The CDR3 DNA reads TGCAGTGCTAGTAAGATAGCGGGCGGAAATGAGCAGTACTTC. The V call is TRBV20-1, the J call TRBJ2-7; 7 nucleotides align to TRBD2. This CDR3 has 14 residues. Losses at the gene ends were 3 bases for V and 7 bases for J; bases not matched to a gene: 12. Germline CDR1 DFQATT, CDR2 SNEGSKA (reference sequence).

The chain joins TRBV4-2 to TRBJ2-1; 13 positions match TRBD2. CDR1 and CDR2 from the germline V gene are LGHNA and YNFKEQ. The CDR3 sequence is 19 residues long. V trimming: 0 bases; J trimming: 3 bases; junction bases outside the gene matches: 8. CDR3 nucleotides: TGTGCCAGCAGCCAAGATTCGACTAGCGGGAGGCACCGCTACAATGAGCAGTTCTTC. This codes for CASSQDSTSGRHRYNEQFF.

Of note for this clonotype: At one boundary the junction diverges from the germline segment, which might be a read error. This sequence joins TRBV6-6 and TRBJ1-4; D unclear. The CDR3 extends over 17 amino acids. CDR1 MNHNY and CDR2 SVGAGI come from the germline V gene (reference sequence). For the CDR3, the DNA is TGTGCCAGCAGTTACTCCCCGGCAGACTCAACTTATGAAAAACTGTTTTTT. It encodes CASSYSPADSTYEKLFF.

The V and J genes are TRBV25-1 and TRBJ1-2; weak D call: TRBD1 (5 bases). This CDR3 is 13 amino acids long. CDR1 and CDR2 (germline): MGHDK, SYGVNS. V gave up 2 bases and J gave up 8 bases, with 12 bases separating them. CDR3 bases: TGTGCCAGCAGTGAAATAAGGGGCAGGGGCTACACCTTC. Residues: CASSEIRGRGYTF.

J is TRBJ1-1 and V is TRBV5-4; D is possibly TRBD1 (5 bases). The CDR3 has 16 residues. From germline, CDR1 is SGHNT and CDR2 YYREEE (reference sequence). V gave up 6 bases and J gave up 0 bases, with 18 bases separating them. The DNA for the CDR3 is TGTGCCAGCAAGACTCTAAGGACGGACATGAACACTGAAGCTTTCTTT. It is translated as CASKTLRTDMNTEAFF.

The chain links TRBV12-3 or TRBV12-4 to TRBJ2-2; 11 nucleotides match TRBD2. Unmatched junction bases numbered 6, after V lost 8 bases and J lost 4 bases. The CDR3 extends over 15 amino acids. CDR3 coding DNA: TGTGCCAGCCGTCTAGCGGGAGGCGCCACCGGGGAGCTGTTTTTT. This codes for CASRLAGGATGELFF.